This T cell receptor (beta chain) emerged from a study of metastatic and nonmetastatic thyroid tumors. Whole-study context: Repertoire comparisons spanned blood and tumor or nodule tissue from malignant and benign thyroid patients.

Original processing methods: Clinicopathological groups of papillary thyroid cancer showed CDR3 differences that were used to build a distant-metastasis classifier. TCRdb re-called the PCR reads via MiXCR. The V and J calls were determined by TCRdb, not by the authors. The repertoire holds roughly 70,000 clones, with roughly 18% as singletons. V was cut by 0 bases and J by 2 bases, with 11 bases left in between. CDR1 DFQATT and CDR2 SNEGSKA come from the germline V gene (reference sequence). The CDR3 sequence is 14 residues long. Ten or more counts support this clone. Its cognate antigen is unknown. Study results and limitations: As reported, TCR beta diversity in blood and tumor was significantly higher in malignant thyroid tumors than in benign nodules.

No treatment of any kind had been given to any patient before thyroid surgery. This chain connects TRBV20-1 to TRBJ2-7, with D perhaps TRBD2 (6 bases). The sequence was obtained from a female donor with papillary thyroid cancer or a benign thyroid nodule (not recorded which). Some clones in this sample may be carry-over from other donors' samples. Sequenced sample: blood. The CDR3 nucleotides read TGCAGTGCTAGAGATGTGGGGGGACCCTACGAGCAGTACTTC. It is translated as CSARDVGGPYEQYF.